This TCR beta chain was retrieved from a study of early T cells in non-severe SARS-CoV-2 infection. TCRdb re-derived calls from the 5' RACE reads in MiXCR, one entry per CDR3 protein. Among 69,000 or so distinct CDR3 sequences listed, around 13% were seen once. This TCR was recovered from an adult who was a healthcare worker with PCR-confirmed SARS-CoV-2 infection or an uninfected control (not recorded which). The sequencing sample was made of whole blood.

In DNA form, the CDR3 reads TGCGCCAGCAAAGGGCCCCATAGGGAGCAGTACTTC. Residues: CASKGPHREQYF. This chain joins TRBV5-1 and TRBJ2-7; D unclear. CDR3 length equals 12 residues. V was shortened by 6 bases and J by 7 bases, with 14 bases between the two germline ends. CDR1 and CDR2 from the germline V gene are SGHRS and YFSETQ.